This T cell receptor (delta chain) was recorded in a study of gamma-delta T cells after stem cell transplantation. This clone was recorded a few times. TCRdb repeated clone calling on the RT-PCR reads with CATT. This sample has about 2,900 delta-chain clones; 30% occur once, and the top ten carry approximately 23%. Germline V gene lookup returns CDR1 GEAIGNYY and CDR2 EKD. The CDR3 extends over 16 amino acids. V was shortened by 0 bases and J by 0 bases, with 13 bases between the two germline ends. This clonotype was sampled from a human donor. It is not recorded whose cells these are; they may come from a transplant donor. The sample consisted of gamma-delta T cells. This chain connects TRDV2 to TRDJ1, with D unresolved. CDR3 in amino acids: CACDTLGVPYTDKLIF. Written as DNA, the CDR3 is TGTGCCTGTGACACCTTAGGGGTTCCGTACACCGATAAACTCATCTTT.